These 2 T cell receptor beta chains originate from one sample sequenced in a study of shared clonotypes between healthy human individuals. The data were produced by immunoSEQ multiplex PCR, yet TCRdb's version contains in-frame clones alone and is incomplete. The sample has some 2.3 million clones; 85% to 95% are singletons. Sequencing was carried out using naive CD4+ T cells from PBMCs. Subset of the sample: CD45RA+ positively selected. The receptors were gathered from a man between 18 and 29 years old in good health. Some clones in this sample may be carry-over from other donors' samples.

The chain combines TRBV7-2 with TRBJ2-7; 8 bases fit TRBD1. Germline V gene lookup returns CDR1 SGHTA and CDR2 FQGNSA. With V trimmed by 0 bases and J by 6 bases, 4 bases remained unmatched. The CDR3 is 14 residues long. The CDR3 coding sequence is TGTGCCAGCAGCTTAGCGGCAGGGGGCGGCGAGCAGTACTTC. This encodes CASSLAAGGGEQYF.

The V call is TRBV5-1, the J call TRBJ1-4, with a possible D match to TRBD1 (6 bases). Germline CDR1 is SGHRS and CDR2 is YFSETQ. CDR3 size: 15 residues. Trimming stripped 4 bases from V and 6 bases from J, with 16 bases between. The CDR3 DNA reads as TGCGCCAGCAGCCCGTCAGGGGCCGGGGATGAAAAACTGTTTTTT. This encodes CASSPSGAGDEKLFF.